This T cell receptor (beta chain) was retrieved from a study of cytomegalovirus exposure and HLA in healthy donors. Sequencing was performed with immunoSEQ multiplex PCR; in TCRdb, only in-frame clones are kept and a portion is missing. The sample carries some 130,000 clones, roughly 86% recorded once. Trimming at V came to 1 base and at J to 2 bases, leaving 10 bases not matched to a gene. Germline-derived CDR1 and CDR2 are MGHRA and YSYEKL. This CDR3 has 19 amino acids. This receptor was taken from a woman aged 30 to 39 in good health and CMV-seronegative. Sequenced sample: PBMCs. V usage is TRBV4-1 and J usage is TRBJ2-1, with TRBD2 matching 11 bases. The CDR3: CASSQAPSGGLGAYNEQFF. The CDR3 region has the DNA TGCGCCAGCAGCCAAGCCCCTAGCGGGGGGCTCGGGGCCTACAATGAGCAGTTCTTC.